Each of the 24 T cell receptor beta chains below was sequenced from the same sample in a study of tumor and adjacent non-tumor tissue in lung cancer. A modified ARM-PCR protocol with three rounds of nested PCR amplified TCRbeta. TCRdb used MiXCR to reprocess the multiplex PCR reads, holding one entry per CDR3 protein. The repertoire holds over 110,000 distinct CDR3 sequences, with around 61% as singletons. This sample's RNA came from whole unsorted tissue. Sequencing was performed on lung tumor tissue. Source of these receptors: a man aged 60 to 69 with small cell lung cancer.

As concerns this clonotype: The CDR3 end shows no conserved phenylalanine or tryptophan, and so a read error is likely. As DNA, the CDR3 is TGTGCCAACAGCCGTGATGGGACCCAGTACTCC. It is translated as CANSRDGTQYS. This chain joins TRBV11-2 and TRBJ2-5; no definite D call. The germline V gene encodes CDR1 SGHAT and CDR2 FQNNGV. This CDR3 spans 11 amino acids.

A word on this clonotype: The DNA is left out, because the CDR3 cannot be placed on it with certainty; the CDR3 is given as TCRdb lists it. The chain recombines TRBV29-1 with TRBJ2-3; the listed D gene, TRBD2, was not tested against the DNA. Germline loops: CDR1 SQVTM, CDR2 ANQGSEA. The CDR3 is 14 residues long, ends included. CDR3 sequence reads: CSVGEGTATDTRYF.

On this clonotype: A much larger clone lies one base from this, so it may be a read error. V is TRBV20-1 and J is TRBJ2-1; the D gene is possibly TRBD1 (6 bases). Per the germline V gene, CDR1 is DFQATT and CDR2 is SNEGSKA (reference sequence). The CDR3 contains 14 residues. The CDR3 DNA reads TGCAATGCTCAAAAAATACAGGGTATCAATGAGCAGTTCTTC. Protein product: CNAQKIQGINEQFF.

Points on this clonotype: This sequence may be a read error, since a much larger clone differs from it by one base. The chain recombines TRBV11-2 with TRBJ1-2, with D perhaps matching TRBD1 (5 bases). This CDR3 has 13 residues. The germline gives CDR1 SGHAT, CDR2 FQNNGV. V lost 4 bases and J lost 13, with 19 bases in between. CDR3 in DNA: TGTGCCAGCAGCTGGGACCTCGGGGAATCAAGCACCTTC. Translation: CASSWDLGESSTF.

The chain employs TRBV30 and TRBJ2-1; D ambiguous. The germline V gene has CDR1 GTSNPN and CDR2 SVGIG (reference sequence). Trimming removed 3 bases at V and 12 bases at J, with 12 bases between. The CDR3 extends over 11 amino acids. The CDR3 DNA reads TGTGCCTGGAGCTTACGTTGGGCGCAGTTCTTC. This encodes CAWSLRWAQFF.

Regarding this clonotype: A much larger clone is a single base away; this may be a read error. The V and J genes are TRBV12-3 or TRBV12-4 and TRBJ2-3, with D tentatively TRBD1 (6 bases). The V end was cut by 5 bases, the J end by 4 bases, with 25 bases between. This CDR3 is built from 18 residues. CDR3 amino acids: CASSQTGVVLILSDTQYF. The CDR3 DNA reads TGTGCCAGCAGTCAGACAGGTGTCGTCCTCATACTTTCAGATACGCAGTATTTT.

This chain links TRBV20-1 with TRBJ2-3; perhaps TRBD2 as D (5 bases). The CDR3 contains 16 residues. The germline V and J ends were trimmed by 1 base and 0 bases, with 14 bases remaining between them. Germline CDR1 and CDR2: DFQATT and SNEGSKA (reference sequence). The CDR3 region is CSARAGGGVSTDTQYF. The CDR3 nucleotides read TGCAGTGCTAGAGCAGGCGGAGGAGTAAGCACAGATACGCAGTATTTT.

This chain uses TRBV11-2 with TRBJ2-5; TRBD1 matches 8 bases. The CDR3 has 13 residues. The V gene's germline CDR1 is SGHAT and CDR2 FQNNGV. Germline trimming cut 5 bases from V and 10 bases from J; bases unmatched to any gene: 9. The CDR3 protein is CASSRDRGEDQYF. In nucleotides, the CDR3 is TGTGCCAGCAGCCGAGACAGGGGAGAGGACCAGTACTTC.

This clonotype has just one count. Relative to the germline gene, one junction end is altered; a read error may explain this. The chain has TRBV7-9 and TRBJ2-1; TRBD1 might be the D (6 bases). This CDR3 has 16 amino acids. Per the germline V gene, CDR1 is SEHNR and CDR2 is FQNEAQ (reference sequence). In DNA, the CDR3 is TGTGCCAACAGCTTAGGGGGTTCGAGCATCTACAATGAGCAGTTCTTC. It codes for CANSLGGSSIYNEQFF.

The sample holds one count of this clonotype. V is TRBV10-3 and J is TRBJ2-7; no clear D gene. With 0 bases removed from V and 6 bases from J, the gap between germline ends came to 15 bases. CDR3 length equals 15 residues. CDR1 ENHRY and CDR2 SYGVKD come from the germline V gene. This CDR3 reads CAISESPSRIGEQYV. For the CDR3, the DNA is TGTGCCATCAGTGAGTCTCCGAGTAGAATTGGCGAGCAGTACGTC.

Concerning this clonotype itself: A junction boundary mismatches the germline segment, possibly from a read error. The chain has TRBV6-6 and TRBJ1-1; TRBD1 matches at 9 bases. The germline V gene has CDR1 MNHNY and CDR2 SVGAGI (reference sequence). This CDR3 comprises 15 residues. The CDR3 DNA is TGTACCAGCAGTTCCTCGACAGGGGGGAACACTGAAGCCTTATTT. Encoded protein: CTSSSSTGGNTEALF.

Worth noting for this clonotype: One end of the junction does not line up with germline, which may come from a read error. The rearrangement links TRBV6-5 to TRBJ1-1; D is ambiguous. This CDR3 has 18 residues. Germline CDR1 is MNHEY and CDR2 is SVGAGI. This CDR3 is CASSYIGMIGSDVTDAFF. The DNA of the CDR3 is TGTGCCAGCAGTTATATCGGGATGATAGGGAGCGATGTCACTGACGCTTTCTTT.

A note on this clonotype: Mismatch with germline at one junction end may stem from a read error. The CDR3 region has the DNA TGTGCCAGCCGTCAGCAGCGTTTCTCCTACAATGAGCGGTTCTTC. Its translation: CASRQQRFSYNERFF. The chain couples TRBV6-2 or TRBV6-3 to TRBJ2-1, with no clear D. The germline V gene has CDR1 MNHEY and CDR2 SVGEGT. The CDR3 covers 15 residues.

The chain recombines TRBV6-1 with TRBJ2-7; a weak D match, TRBD1 (5 bases). Trimming removed 5 bases from V and 2 bases from J, with 13 bases in between. The germline V gene has CDR1 MNHNS and CDR2 SASEGT. This CDR3 has 14 amino acids. The CDR3 DNA is TGTGCCAGCAGTAAGACAGTAATTCCCTACGAGCAGTACTTC. It translates to CASSKTVIPYEQYF.

As regards this clonotype: A much larger clone differs from this one at a single base, so this may be a read error. The chain carries TRBV13 and TRBJ2-1; 10 bases align to TRBD2. Trimming took 0 bases from V and 9 from J; bases not matched to a gene: 5. Germline CDR1 is PRHDT and CDR2 is FYEKMQ (reference sequence). This CDR3 has 15 amino acids. The CDR3 DNA is TGTGCCAGCAGCTTAGGGTCTAGCGGGAGCATTGAGCAGTTCTTC. Translation: CASSLGSSGSIEQFF. Based on the CDR3 plus reference TRBV13 and TRBJ2-1, the full variable domain is AAGVIQSPRHLIKEKRETATLKCYPIPRHDTVYWYQQGPGQDPQFLISFYEKMQSDKGSIPDRFSAQQFSDYHSELNMSSLELGDSALYFCASSLGSSGSIEQFFGPGTRLTVL.

This clonotype was found once. A junction boundary mismatches the germline segment, possibly from a read error. This chain links TRBV20-1 with TRBJ2-3, with TRBD2 matching 11 bases. In germline, CDR1 is DFQATT, CDR2 SNEGSKA (reference sequence). This CDR3 comprises 16 residues. CDR3: CSTRDLGSGGADTQYF. The CDR3 DNA follows: TGCAGTACTAGAGATTTGGGTAGCGGGGGGGCAGATACCCAGTATTTT.

With respect to this clonotype: One junction end does not reproduce the germline sequence, and a read error may be involved. The V call is TRBV11-3, the J call TRBJ2-1; D not resolved. This CDR3 is 14 amino acids long. Per germline, CDR1 SGHNT and CDR2 YENEEA. This chain's CDR3 is CASNAPGLANEQFF. CDR3 in DNA: TGTGCCAGCAACGCCCCCGGCCTTGCAAACGAGCAATTCTTC.

The genes are TRBV12-3 or TRBV12-4 and TRBJ1-1; possibly TRBD1 for D (5 bases). The CDR3 length is 14 residues. With 2 bases removed from V and 4 bases from J, the gap between germline ends came to 11 bases. CDR3 region: CASSLRGAVTEAFF. The CDR3 bases are TGTGCCAGCAGTTTAAGGGGCGCGGTCACTGAAGCTTTCTTT.

As for this clonotype: A much larger clonotype is one base distant, so this may be a read error. Here the CDR3 DNA reads TGCAGCGTTGTCGCCAACTACGAGCAGTACTTC. It translates to CSVVANYEQYF. This rearrangement joins TRBV29-1 to TRBJ2-7; D remains ambiguous. Germline lookup yields CDR1 SQVTM and CDR2 ANQGSEA. Trimming removed 4 bases at V and 3 bases at J, with 7 bases between. CDR3 length equals 11 residues.

This clonotype was seen ten or more times. This chain uses TRBV5-6 with TRBJ2-3; D is possibly TRBD1 (5 bases). The CDR3 length is 15 residues. Trimming pared 3 bases from V and 2 bases from J, leaving 13 bases between. Germline V gene data show CDR1 as SGHDT and CDR2 as YYEEEE. Written as DNA, the CDR3 is TGTGCCAGCAGCTCGCTGGGGCGGAACACAGATACGCAGTATTTT. Its protein is CASSSLGRNTDTQYF. The entire variable domain, with the rest obtained from reference TRBV5-6 and TRBJ2-3, is as follows: DAGVTQSPTHLIKTRGQQVTLRCSPKSGHDTVSWYQQALGQGPQFIFQYYEEEERQRGNFPDRFSGHQFPNYSSELNVNALLLGDSALYLCASSSLGRNTDTQYFGPGTRLTVL.

This clonotype was found many times. V gene TRBV10-2 combines with J gene TRBJ1-1; D remains unclear. V was cut by 0 bases and J by 3 bases, with 5 bases left in between. CDR1 and CDR2 from the germline V gene are WSHSY and SAAADI. The CDR3 runs to 13 residues. As DNA, the CDR3 is TGCGCCAGCAGTGAGTCGAGGGACACTGAAGCTTTCTTT. Translated: CASSESRDTEAFF.

As for this clonotype: Compared with germline, one end of the junction differs, possibly owing to a read error. J is TRBJ2-6 and V is TRBV5-6; D may match TRBD1 or TRBD2 (5 bases each). CDR3 length: 15 residues. From germline, CDR1 is SGHDT and CDR2 YYEEEE. CDR3 bases: TGTGCCAGCAACTTAGACAATTCCGGGGCCAACGTCATGACTTTC. It codes for CASNLDNSGANVMTF.

The J gene is TRBJ2-3, the V gene TRBV28; 10 bases match TRBD2. Germline CDR1 reads MDHEN; CDR2 reads SYDVKM. This CDR3 has 19 residues. V dropped 8 bases and J dropped 0; count of bases not matched to a gene: 17. The CDR3 here is CASRRASGSRDASTDTQYF. The CDR3 DNA follows: TGTGCCAGCCGACGCGCTAGCGGGAGTCGGGACGCTAGCACAGATACGCAGTATTTT.

This clonotype was recorded many times. The chain uses TRBV20-1 and TRBJ1-6, with D unresolved. The CDR3 has 14 residues. From germline, CDR1 is DFQATT and CDR2 SNEGSKA (reference sequence). The germline V and J ends were trimmed by 3 bases and 8 bases, with 14 bases remaining between them. The CDR3 protein is CSASSLGRHSPLHF. In nucleotides, the CDR3 is TGCAGTGCTAGTTCCCTGGGCAGGCATTCACCCCTCCACTTT.